This T cell receptor beta chain was identified during a study of a mutant IDH1 vaccine in newly diagnosed glioma. Study-level background: The treated population exhibited a male proportion of roughly 62%, a female proportion of approximately 38%, and a mean age of around 40 years.

As regards this clone: The antigen remains unidentified.

The germline V gene encodes CDR1 LNHDA and CDR2 SQIVND (reference sequence). The germline V and J ends were trimmed by 7 bases and 5 bases, with 14 bases remaining between them. The CDR3 is 13 amino acids. Regarding time point: baseline, week 1 (first vaccination visit). As to treatment: pre-vaccination baseline after standard-of-care therapy. Here immunoSEQ multiplex PCR was the method, and the copy in TCRdb shows in-frame clones only, minus some. This sample has tens of thousands of clones, with about 85% found just once. Study findings and constraints: Pseudoprogression appeared independent of alterations in top peripheral clonotypes.

This sequence was found in a woman aged 40 to 50 with glioma. The V and J genes are TRBV19 and TRBJ1-1; D is undetermined. The sample was PBMCs, taken from a glioma patient treated with radiotherapy, temozolomide or both. The CDR3 loop reads CASNRRGITEAFF. The DNA for the CDR3 is TGTGCCAGTAATCGGCGGGGAATTACTGAAGCTTTCTTT.